These T cell receptor beta chains were read from a single sample in a study of blood T cell repertoires in COVID-19. TCRdb keeps only in-frame clones here, not all; method: immunoSEQ multiplex PCR. Among about 250,000 clones listed, approximately 85% were seen once. Material: peripheral blood. The receptors were sampled from a woman aged 80 or over with COVID-19, enrolled during active disease. Both conserved end residues are part of each CDR3. A D gene is named only where the DNA matches it firmly. Clone size is stated in some rows and not others, as once, few, many or a class when expanded.

>.|TRBJ1-2|TRBV5-1|.
TGCGCCAGCAGCGGCACTGGACAGACCGCAGATGGCTACACCTTC
CASSGTGQTADGYTF
>.|TRBJ1-6|TRBV13|TRBD1
TGTGCCAGCAGCCCCGGACAGGTTTATAATTCACCCCTCCACTTT
CASSPGQVYNSPLHF
>.|TRBJ2-6|TRBV6-6|TRBD1
TGTGCCAGCATTCGAACAGGGGGATTATCTGGGGCCAACGTCCTGACTTTC
CASIRTGGLSGANVLTF
>.|TRBJ2-2|TRBV3-1/TRBV3-2|TRBD2
TGTGCCAGCAGCCGGACTAGGGACACCGGGGAGCTGTTTTTT
CASSRTRDTGELFF
>.|TRBJ2-3|TRBV3-1/TRBV3-2|.
TGTGCCAGCAGCCGATTTGCGGGGGCCGGGACAGATACGCAGTATTTT
CASSRFAGAGTDTQYF
>few|TRBJ2-4|TRBV15|TRBD1
TGTGCCACCAGCATGGAACAGGGGGCCAAAAACATTCAGTACTTC
CATSMEQGAKNIQYF
>.|TRBJ1-1|TRBV18|.
TGTGCCAGCTCACCCACAGGGTCCAACTCTGAAGCTTTCTTT
CASSPTGSNSEAFF
>few|TRBJ1-2|TRBV12-3/TRBV12-4|TRBD1
TGTGCCAGCAGACTGGGACAGGGACATGGCTACACCTTC
CASRLGQGHGYTF
>.|TRBJ1-6|TRBV7-7|.
TGTGCCAGCAGCTTAGATCGGAATTCACCCCTCCACTTT
CASSLDRNSPLHF
>.|TRBJ2-1|TRBV2|.
TGTGCCAGCAGGGAACAGGACAATGAGCAGTTCTTC
CASREQDNEQFF
>few|TRBJ1-1|TRBV2|.
TGTGCCAGCAGTGCCGTTCCCAGTCAAGCTTTCTTT
CASSAVPSQAFF
>.|TRBJ2-2|TRBV29-1|TRBD1
TGCAGCGGATCGAGGGGGCTTGGCGGGGAGCTGTTTTTT
CSGSRGLGGELFF
>.|TRBJ1-1|TRBV5-8|.
TGTGCCAGCAGCTATACCCTTACTCGAGCTTTCTTT
CASSYTLTRAFF
>.|TRBJ1-1|TRBV7-6|.
TGTGCCAGCAGCCCCTCGGGGCGGGGGAGGAACACTGAAGCTTTCTTT
CASSPSGRGRNTEAFF
>.|TRBJ1-2|TRBV5-1|.
TGCGCCAGCAGCTATGGCGGGGCCTCGGACTACACCTTC
CASSYGGASDYTF
>.|TRBJ1-3|TRBV3-1/TRBV3-2|.
TGTGCCAGCAGTTACTTAGTGGGGAGCTCTGGAAACACCATATATTTT
CASSYLVGSSGNTIYF
>once|TRBJ1-6|TRBV18|.
TGTGCCAGCTCCCCGGGGGACTCCTATAATTCACCCCTCCACTTT
CASSPGDSYNSPLHF
>.|TRBJ1-2|TRBV19|TRBD1
TGTGCCAGTAGTATTGGGGACAGATCGGGCTACACCTTC
CASSIGDRSGYTF
>.|TRBJ2-4|TRBV28|.
TGTGCCAGCAGACCCGCACTAGGATTCGTCAAAAACATTCAGTACTTC
CASRPALGFVKNIQYF
>once|TRBJ2-1|TRBV11-2|.
TGTGCCAGCAGCTTAGAGCGCCTAGCCATATACGAGCAGTTCTTC
CASSLERLAIYEQFF
>.|TRBJ2-2|TRBV28|.
TGTGCCAGCAGGGTAGGACAGTCGAACACCGGGGAGCTGTTTTTT
CASRVGQSNTGELFF
>.|TRBJ2-1|TRBV11-3|TRBD1
TGTGCCAGCAGCTCCGGGACAGGTATGTTCTTC
CASSSGTGMFF
>.|TRBJ2-2|TRBV28|.
TGTGCCAGCAGTTTATACGGGGGAACCGGGGAGCTGTTTTTT
CASSLYGGTGELFF
>.|TRBJ2-3|TRBV19|.
TGTGCCAGTAGTACAGGGGTACGACCAGATACGCAGTATTTT
CASSTGVRPDTQYF
>.|TRBJ2-2|TRBV19|.
TGTGCCAGTAGTATTGTCCTAGCTGGGACCGGGGAGCTGTTTTTT
CASSIVLAGTGELFF
>.|TRBJ2-1|TRBV29-1|TRBD2
TGCAGCGTCCGAGACGGCGGGGGAAATGAGCAGTTCTTC
CSVRDGGGNEQFF
>.|TRBJ1-6|TRBV5-5|TRBD1
TGTGCCAGCAGCTGGTCCGGGACAGGGGGCCCCTACTATAATTCACCCCTCCACTTT
CASSWSGTGGPYYNSPLHF
>.|TRBJ2-7|TRBV7-9|TRBD1
TGTGCCAGCAGTAGACAGGGCACGTCCTACGAGCAGTACTTC
CASSRQGTSYEQYF
>.|TRBJ1-6|TRBV2|.
TGTGCCAGCGAGGGCCAGTCGAATTCACCCCTCCACTTT
CASEGQSNSPLHF
>.|TRBJ1-1|TRBV29-1|TRBD1
TGCAGCGGGGGACAGACGAACACTGAAGCTTTCTTT
CSGGQTNTEAFF
>once|TRBJ2-3|TRBV18|TRBD1
TGTGCCAGCTCGGCCGACCCGGGACAGGGGGCAGATACGCAGTATTTT
CASSADPGQGADTQYF
>.|TRBJ1-2|TRBV28|TRBD1
TGTGCCAGCAGTTTACGACAGGGGGCGGGAGGGGGCTACACCTTC
CASSLRQGAGGGYTF
>.|TRBJ2-7|TRBV28|.
TGTGCCAGCAGTTACCTAGTATACGAGCAGTACTTC
CASSYLVYEQYF
>.|TRBJ1-2|TRBV7-9|.
TGTGCCAGCAGTTCCGACAAAAACTATGGCTACACCTTC
CASSSDKNYGYTF
>.|TRBJ1-2|TRBV2|.
TGTGCCAGCAGTGCCTCTTATGGCTACACCTTC
CASSASYGYTF
>.|TRBJ2-3|TRBV5-4|.
TGTGCCAGCAGCACGGATGGGACAAAGGCAGATACGCAGTATTTT
CASSTDGTKADTQYF
>.|TRBJ1-1|TRBV24-1|.
TGTGCCACCAGTGCCGCGACAGGGAACACTGAAGCTTTCTTT
CATSAATGNTEAFF
>.|TRBJ1-6|TRBV28|TRBD1
TGTGCCGGGTCGCGGGGGGTCGGGACAGGGACGATATCACCCCTCCACTTT
CAGSRGVGTGTISPLHF
>.|TRBJ2-2|TRBV7-9|TRBD2
TGTGCCAGCAGCTTCATCCGACTAGCGGGGGTGATGAACACCGGGGAGCTGTTTTTT
CASSFIRLAGVMNTGELFF
>once|TRBJ1-4|TRBV19|.
TGTGCCAGTATGGGGGGGACCTCAACTAATGAAAAACTGTTTTTT
CASMGGTSTNEKLFF
>.|TRBJ1-2|TRBV5-1|.
TGCGCCAGCAGCTTGGATTCCTCTTATGGCTACACCTTC
CASSLDSSYGYTF
>.|TRBJ2-1|TRBV6-5|TRBD2
TGTGCCAGCAGTTCTGGACTAGCTGTCAATGAGCAGTTCTTC
CASSSGLAVNEQFF
>.|TRBJ2-3|TRBV19|.
TGTGCCAGTAGTAATAAAGCGGTCCCCACAGATACGCAGTATTTT
CASSNKAVPTDTQYF
>.|TRBJ2-1|TRBV18|TRBD2
TGTGCCAGCTCACCTAACCGGGGGGACTCCTACAATGAGCAGTTCTTC
CASSPNRGDSYNEQFF
>.|TRBJ1-4|TRBV28|.
TGTGCCAGCAGTTTTAGCGGGGGCTTCGGTGAAAAACTGTTTTTT
CASSFSGGFGEKLFF
>.|TRBJ2-1|TRBV6-5|TRBD2
TGTGCCAGCAGAAAGGGACTAGCGGACTACAATGAGCAGTTCTTC
CASRKGLADYNEQFF